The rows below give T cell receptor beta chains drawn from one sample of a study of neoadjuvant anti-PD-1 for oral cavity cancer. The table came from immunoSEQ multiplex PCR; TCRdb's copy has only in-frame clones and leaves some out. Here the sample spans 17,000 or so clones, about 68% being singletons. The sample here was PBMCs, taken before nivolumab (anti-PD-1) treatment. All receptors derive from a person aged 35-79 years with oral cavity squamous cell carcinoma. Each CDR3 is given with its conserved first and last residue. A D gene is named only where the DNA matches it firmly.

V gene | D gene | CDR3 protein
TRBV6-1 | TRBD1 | CASTIRTGDQPQHF
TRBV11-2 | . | CASSPARTDTQYF
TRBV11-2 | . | CASSPVSYEQYF
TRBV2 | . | CASSEGEPRTNEQFF
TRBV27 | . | CASSLQGSNQPQHF
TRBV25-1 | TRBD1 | CAGRTGTYEQYF
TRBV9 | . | CASSVEGWPGNEQFF
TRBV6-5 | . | CASSYSWGEYEQYF
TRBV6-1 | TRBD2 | CASSEPGLPKNIQYF
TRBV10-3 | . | CAIHQGDTGELFF
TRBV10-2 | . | CASSERGYEQYF
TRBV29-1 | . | CSVASPRTENIQYF
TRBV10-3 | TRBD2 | CAISGGRESYNEQFF
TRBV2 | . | CASSEGPSLGGYTF
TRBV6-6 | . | CASSSWINYGYTF
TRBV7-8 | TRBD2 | CASSGGGSGTGELFF
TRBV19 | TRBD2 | CASSFPLTSGRRGEQFF
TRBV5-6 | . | CASSLSLNEQFF
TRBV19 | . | CASSSNLNTEAFF
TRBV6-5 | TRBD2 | CASSSLAGSYEQYF
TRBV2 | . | CASSASSYEQYF
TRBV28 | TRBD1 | CASRPSGGSNQPQHF
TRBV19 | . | CASGNRVGGRTPTYEQYF
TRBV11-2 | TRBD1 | CASSFEGAGGAGELFF
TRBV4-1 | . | CASSRQPVNEQFF
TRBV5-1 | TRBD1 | CASSSNTGAYEQYF
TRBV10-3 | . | CAISFTSTDTQYF
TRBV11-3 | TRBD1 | CASSLGPGGDYEQYF
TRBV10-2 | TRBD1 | CASREGGKNTIYF
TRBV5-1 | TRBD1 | CASSLDGTGSEKLFF
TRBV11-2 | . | CASSSETDGEETQYF
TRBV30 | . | CAWSVRAPKEAFF
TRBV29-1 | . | CSVQNIGEQFF
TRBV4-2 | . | CASSQDRGTDTQYF
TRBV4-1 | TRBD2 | CASSQNRGLTSGVRTDTQYF
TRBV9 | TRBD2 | CASSVAGSGSYEQYF
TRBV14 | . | CASSQPRGPQHF
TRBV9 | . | CASSVWGSTGELFF
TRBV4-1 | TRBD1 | CASSLDRGATNEKLFF
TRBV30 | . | CAWSGGDSGNTIYF
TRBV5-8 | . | CASSLDPRNTEAFF
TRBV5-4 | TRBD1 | CASSLDRGADTQYF
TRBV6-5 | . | CASSPLFGGTEAFF
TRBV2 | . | CASTDGLVSGNTIYF
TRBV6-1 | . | CASSEGNGGPPYEQYF
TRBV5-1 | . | CASSLVVTRYTGELFF
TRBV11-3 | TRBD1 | CASSQTGGRTEAFF
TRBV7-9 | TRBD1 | CASSGPGQGNGFQETQYF
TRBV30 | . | CAWSVGTYRDEQYF